This T cell receptor (beta chain) was recorded in a study of cytomegalovirus exposure and HLA in healthy donors. The study, taken as a whole, reports: A classifier reportedly called cytomegalovirus status with high sensitivity and specificity. The tendency of first-cohort TCR clusters to co-occur in the 120 validation repertoires was the finding of a later analysis. Cytomegalovirus-associated status was assigned to about 180 TCR beta chains. Confirmation in vitro established that a few CMV-associated chains were specific for CMV antigens.

Notes on this clone: Antigen unknown.

The CDR3 is made up of 14 amino acids. Germline CDR1 and CDR2: MNHNS and SASEGT. The V end lost 5 bases, the J end lost 6 bases, and 16 bases lay between the germline ends. The repertoire was sequenced with immunoSEQ multiplex PCR; TCRdb's copy has only in-frame clones and lacks some. The sample carries over 200,000 clones, approximately 87% recorded once. The source material was PBMCs. The receptor's source is a woman younger than 30 in good health and CMV-seronegative. The chain joins TRBV6-1 to TRBJ1-1; D is possibly TRBD1 (5 bases). CDR3 nucleotide sequence: TGTGCCAGCAGTTTAAAGACAGCAGGACCTGAAGCTTTCTTT. Its translation is CASSLKTAGPEAFF.